This note documents a single T cell receptor (beta chain) sequence. This clone was observed a single time. The antigen it recognizes is unknown. No per-base quality is available; no much larger clone lies one base away. V trim: 3 bases; J trim: 9 bases; unmatched bases: 6. CDR1 and CDR2 are read off the germline V gene (reference sequence) as LNHDA and SQIVND. The CDR3 measures 14 amino acids from cysteine to phenylalanine. This entry keeps only the CDR3 DNA: 42 bases, framed from base 1. The data stem from a study of T cell changes during pregnancy in multiple sclerosis (dated by TCRdb to between 2019 and 2020). Concerning the study at large: Changes in the T cell repertoire over the course of pregnancy were examined in this study in women with multiple sclerosis.

The library was built by means of the immunoSEQ multiplex PCR assay. TCRdb limited this immuneACCESS table to in-frame rearrangements with V and J called. A share of clones is missing; checked studies link under half to unresolved V genes, and the rest is unexplained. For this sample there are tens of thousands of clones; roughly 89% appear just once. Around 0.63% of the sample belongs to the ten largest clones. The specimen was CD4+ T cells from peripheral blood mononuclear cells, collected in the first trimester of pregnancy. The clonotype originates from a female donor with multiple sclerosis, enrolled in a pregnancy study. Recombination linked TRBV19 to TRBJ2-1; 9 central bases correspond to TRBD2. The CDR3 region: CASSIETSGAEQFF. The nucleotide sequence is TGTGCCAGTAGTATTGAGACTAGCGGTGCTGAGCAGTTCTTC. Joined to the reference TRBV19 and TRBJ2-1 proteins, this CDR3 gives the full variable domain: DGGITQSPKYLFRKEGQNVTLSCEQNLNHDAMYWYRQDPGQGLRLIYYSQIVNDFQKGDIAEGYSVSREKKESFPLTVTSAQKNPTAFYLCASSIETSGAEQFFGPGTRLTVL.